Listed below are T cell receptor beta chains from one sample, sequenced in a study of T cell responses to AZD1222 COVID-19 vaccine. The assay was immunoSEQ multiplex PCR, and TCRdb's table has in-frame clones only and misses some. This sample has about 130,000 clones, with approximately 88% found just once. Sequences were derived from peripheral blood, sampled 28 days after the second AZD1222 dose. The receptors stem from an adult who received the AZD1222 COVID-19 vaccine. CDR3s include the opening cysteine and the closing phenylalanine or tryptophan. Where a row states a size, it is once, few, many or the class of an expanded clone; other rows omit it.

v_call	clone_size	j_call	cdr3_aa
TRBV5-1	.	TRBJ2-7	CASSLERGEQYF
TRBV5-1	.	TRBJ2-5	CASARGGETQYF
TRBV10-3	.	TRBJ1-1	CASQGVMDTEAFF
TRBV12-3/TRBV12-4	.	TRBJ1-6	CASSRQVNSPLHF
TRBV29-1	.	TRBJ1-4	CSVEGTGVNEKLFF
TRBV5-6	.	TRBJ1-5	CASSLGLSQPQHF
TRBV9	once	TRBJ2-7	CASSVENLSGEQYF
TRBV7-8	few	TRBJ2-5	CASSSSPDGTQYF
TRBV6-5	.	TRBJ1-2	CASSYVRTGGGYGYTF
TRBV2	.	TRBJ1-2	CASSQSSNYGYTF
TRBV5-1	.	TRBJ1-1	CASSLIPGSNTEAFF
TRBV4-1	.	TRBJ2-5	CASSQLTGGIETQYF
TRBV11-2	.	TRBJ1-1	CASSWGLVSEAFF
TRBV5-4	.	TRBJ2-2	CASSLVVAGGPDTGELFF
TRBV5-1	.	TRBJ2-3	CASSSQLAEADTQYF
TRBV6-5	.	TRBJ2-1	CASSDSGTAHNEQFF
TRBV5-1	.	TRBJ2-7	CASSFTGAYEQYF
TRBV27	.	TRBJ2-3	CASSLRPPATDTQYF
TRBV4-3	.	TRBJ1-2	CASSQTGQGRQGYTF
TRBV27	.	TRBJ2-1	CASSQGRAQFF
TRBV5-8	.	TRBJ1-5	CASSRYYQGNSNQPQHF
TRBV30	once	TRBJ1-2	CASLPGQGVYGYTF
TRBV27	.	TRBJ2-3	CASRGLSAGVIDTQYF
TRBV5-1	once	TRBJ1-1	CASSPGTGNFNTEAFF
TRBV19	.	TRBJ2-1	CASSQWAGVDNEQFF
TRBV7-5	.	TRBJ1-4	CVRSSTTLGGSANEKLFF
TRBV10-2	.	TRBJ2-1	CASSVTGYNEQFF
TRBV6-5	.	TRBJ2-3	CASSPRTRDTQYF
TRBV18	few	TRBJ1-5	CASSPQEVLVYQPQHF
TRBV30	.	TRBJ1-4	CAWSSGQTNEKLFF
TRBV6-6	.	TRBJ1-5	CASRQGRVYSNQPQHF
TRBV6-6	.	TRBJ2-1	CASSPGREEQFF
TRBV7-2	.	TRBJ1-5	CASSLSSGQGRDQPQHF
TRBV5-1	.	TRBJ2-1	CASSSGQGFNEQFF
TRBV14	.	TRBJ1-2	CASSQDREYGYTF
TRBV28	.	TRBJ1-4	CASSAPGVVEKLFF
TRBV11-2	.	TRBJ2-3	CASSLVLAGGPDTQYF
TRBV19	.	TRBJ2-2	CASSIGQEPGELFF
TRBV6-1	.	TRBJ1-1	CASSEVGRESEAFF
TRBV28	.	TRBJ2-7	CASSLQGHEQYF
TRBV7-6	.	TRBJ2-7	CASSLGGVGGSSYEQYF
TRBV5-8	.	TRBJ2-5	CASSPPAQETQYF
TRBV5-4	.	TRBJ2-2	CASSGGPGRGGELFF
TRBV5-1	.	TRBJ1-1	CASRGQGTEAFF
TRBV27	.	TRBJ2-6	CASSFYTGASSGANVLTF
TRBV7-8	.	TRBJ1-1	CASSLANPNTEAFF
TRBV5-1	.	TRBJ2-3	CASSRGLAGHTDTQYF
TRBV18	.	TRBJ1-2	CASSPSVGKRNYGYTF
TRBV28	.	TRBJ1-5	CASNGSFRNQPQHF
TRBV24-1	.	TRBJ1-6	CAAETSGSHNSPLHF
TRBV29-1	.	TRBJ2-4	CSVQNRGFKYF
TRBV6-5	.	TRBJ2-7	CASSLTQGWEQYF
TRBV5-1	.	TRBJ2-6	CASSLVGIGYSGANVLTF
TRBV25-1	.	TRBJ1-2	CASSELTGRAGYTF
TRBV5-4	once	TRBJ1-2	CASSLVTVRGHGYTF